Sequencing of this T cell receptor (beta chain) was carried out in a study of shared clonotypes between healthy human individuals. Study-wide context: Every donor yielded three CD4 naive, three CD4 memory, two CD8 naive and one CD8 memory plate.

Study-wide points: Among the subsets, naive ones generally showed larger estimated richness than memory ones.

About this clone: The antigen is unknown.

This CDR3 has 19 amino acids. J lost 6 bases, V lost 0 bases, and 14 bases had no gene match. In germline, CDR1 is SGHTS, CDR2 YDEGEE. Only in-frame clones appear in the TCRdb table, and some are missing; sequencing was by immunoSEQ multiplex PCR. Of about 750,000 clones in the sample, approximately 92% were seen once. CD8 cells regarded as naive lacked CD45RO, were positively chosen for CCR7, and omitted terminally differentiated effector memory CD45RA+ cells. Donors, healthy HIV-negative adults, lacked recent acute infections or vaccinations. The V and J genes are TRBV5-8 and TRBJ2-1, with TRBD2 identical over 11 bases. The sequencing sample was made of naive CD8+ T cells sorted from blood. This TCR derives from a man aged 25 to 40 in good health. The chain's CDR3 is CASSLVEYSSGRMRNEQFF. The CDR3 DNA follows: TGTGCCAGCAGCTTGGTTGAGTATTCTAGCGGGAGGATGCGCAATGAGCAGTTCTTC.